Reported below is one TCR beta chain. Its antigen is unknown. TCRdb processed the 5' RACE reads anew with MiXCR; each CDR3 protein has one entry. The repertoire consists of nearly 650,000 distinct CDR3 sequences, with 7.1% occurring once and the leading ten covering about 1.5%. The sample belongs to a study of identical twins. Notes on the study in general: Twin sharing of out-of-frame TCR alpha was underestimated by models in monozygotic pairs. The abundant beta clonotypes from cord blood had fewer insertions, and memory repertoires had none of this.

These data are also associated with another study on yellow fever vaccine responses in identical twins.

The TCR sequence derives from a young woman in good health. Sequenced sample: PBMCs.

CDR3 sequence: CASSPATVRETQYF. CDR3 bases: TGTGCCAGCAGCCCGGCTACAGTTAGGGAGACCCAGTACTTC. This chain links TRBV6-1 with TRBJ2-5, with D uncertain. V was clipped by 6 bases and J by 5 bases, with 16 bases between them. The CDR3 is 14 residues long. Germline CDR1 MNHNS, CDR2 SASEGT.